The source of this TCR beta chain is a study of T cells in Graves' hyperthyroidism and ophthalmopathy. Amplified regions were TCR beta CDR3 sequences from RNA transcripts. With the HTBI primer set, the TCR CDR3 went through a first round of RT-PCR. TCRdb re-analysed the multiplex PCR reads in MiXCR, keeping a single row per CDR3 protein. The table records hundreds of thousands of distinct CDR3 sequences, about 14% of them present only once. Broader study findings: Ophthalmopathy got predicted by the model a median 6.5 months before its onset.

CDR3 size: 17 residues. Germline CDR1 is SGHRS and CDR2 is YFSETQ. Trimming took 5 bases from V and 3 from J; bases not matched to a gene: 13. This clonotype has only a few counts. The antigen is undetermined. This receptor was taken from a man aged 18 to 35 with Graves' ophthalmopathy. Sequencing was carried out using blood. The chain has TRBV5-1 and TRBJ1-1; 10 bases match TRBD1. This CDR3 reads CASRPETGGPRYTEAFF. CDR3 DNA sequence: TGCGCCAGCAGACCCGAGACAGGGGGCCCGAGGTACACTGAAGCTTTCTTT.